This T cell receptor beta chain was sequenced during a study of cytotoxic CD8 clonotypes in ibrutinib-treated CLL. The wider study: The study included approximately 12 relapsed/refractory and under 16 treatment-naive patients; 17 to 18 had IGHV unmutated disease. By median around 70 months, approximately 12 had progressed and roughly 15 stayed remitted; responses had been 2 complete and about 25 partial.

Unmatched junction bases numbered 1, after V lost 3 bases and J lost 2 bases. The germline CDR1 and CDR2 sequences are SEHNR and FQNEAQ (reference sequence). The CDR3 is 15 residues long. Some clones are missing from TCRdb's copy, which holds only in-frame ones; the method was immunoSEQ multiplex PCR. Among approximately 130,000 clones listed, 84% were seen once. Study-level points and caveats: Exceeding age-matched healthy donors, baseline clonality also tracked the counts of circulating CD8+ T cells.

Regarding this clone: Its antigen is as yet unknown.

The V gene is TRBV7-9, the J gene TRBJ2-1; 10 positions agree with TRBD2. The sequence was obtained from a human donor with chronic lymphocytic leukemia. Here the sequenced sample was PBMCs, taken after 24 months of ibrutinib treatment. Here the CDR3 DNA reads TGTGCCAGCAGCTTGAGCGGGGGGGCCTACAATGAGCAGTTCTTC. It translates to CASSLSGGAYNEQFF.